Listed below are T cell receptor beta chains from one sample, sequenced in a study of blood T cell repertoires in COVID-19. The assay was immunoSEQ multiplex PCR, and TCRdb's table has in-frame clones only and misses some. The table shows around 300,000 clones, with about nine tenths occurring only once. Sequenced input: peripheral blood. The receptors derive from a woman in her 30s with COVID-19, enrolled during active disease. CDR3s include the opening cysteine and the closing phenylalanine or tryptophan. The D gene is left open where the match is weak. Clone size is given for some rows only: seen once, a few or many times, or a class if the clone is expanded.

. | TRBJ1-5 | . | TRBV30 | CAWSTLNSNQPQHF
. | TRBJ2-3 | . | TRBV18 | CASSPNRMQGSSTDTQYF
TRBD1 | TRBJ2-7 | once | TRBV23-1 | CASSHRGQVRAPYEQYF
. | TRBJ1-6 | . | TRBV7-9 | CASSLDVMGQYNSPLHF
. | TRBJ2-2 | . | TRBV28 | CASRAPSPGELFF
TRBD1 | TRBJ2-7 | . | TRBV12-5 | CAKALPGQSSYEQYF
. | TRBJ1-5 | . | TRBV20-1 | CSASPQELNQPQHF
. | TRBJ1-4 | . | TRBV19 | CASTTLGSEKLFF
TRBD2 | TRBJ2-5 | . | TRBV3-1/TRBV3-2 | CASSQGGLETQYF
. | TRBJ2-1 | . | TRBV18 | CASSLAEGFNEQFF
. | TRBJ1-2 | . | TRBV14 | CASSQVNSGADGYTF
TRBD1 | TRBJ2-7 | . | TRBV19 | CASSPGTGMAYEQYF
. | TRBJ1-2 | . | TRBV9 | CASSVATSGDGNGYTF
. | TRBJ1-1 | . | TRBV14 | CASSPGGMNTEAFF
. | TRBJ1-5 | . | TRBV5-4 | CASSLDSGTPNHF
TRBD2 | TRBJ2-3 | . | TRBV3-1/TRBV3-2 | CASSPSGSLLDTQYF
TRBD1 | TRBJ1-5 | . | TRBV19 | CASSTGQGGPGSNQPQHF
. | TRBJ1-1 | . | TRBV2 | CASRWAGTYTEAFF
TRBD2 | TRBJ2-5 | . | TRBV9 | CASSVSGSPQETQYF
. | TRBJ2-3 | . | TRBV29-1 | CSVEQGTDTQYF
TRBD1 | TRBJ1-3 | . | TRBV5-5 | CASSSDRVTIYF
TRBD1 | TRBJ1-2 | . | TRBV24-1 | CATSDFDRGGGYTF
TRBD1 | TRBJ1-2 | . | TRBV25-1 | CASSAITGTGTNGYTF
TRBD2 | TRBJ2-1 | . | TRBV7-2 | CASSSGSGRSGSDHEQFF
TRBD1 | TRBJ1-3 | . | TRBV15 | CATRRTGGPLSGNTIYF
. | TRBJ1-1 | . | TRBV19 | CASSATTGLGTEAFF
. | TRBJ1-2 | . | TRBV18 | CASSSLYGYTF
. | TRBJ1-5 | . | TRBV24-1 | CATSDSSGRSNQPQHF